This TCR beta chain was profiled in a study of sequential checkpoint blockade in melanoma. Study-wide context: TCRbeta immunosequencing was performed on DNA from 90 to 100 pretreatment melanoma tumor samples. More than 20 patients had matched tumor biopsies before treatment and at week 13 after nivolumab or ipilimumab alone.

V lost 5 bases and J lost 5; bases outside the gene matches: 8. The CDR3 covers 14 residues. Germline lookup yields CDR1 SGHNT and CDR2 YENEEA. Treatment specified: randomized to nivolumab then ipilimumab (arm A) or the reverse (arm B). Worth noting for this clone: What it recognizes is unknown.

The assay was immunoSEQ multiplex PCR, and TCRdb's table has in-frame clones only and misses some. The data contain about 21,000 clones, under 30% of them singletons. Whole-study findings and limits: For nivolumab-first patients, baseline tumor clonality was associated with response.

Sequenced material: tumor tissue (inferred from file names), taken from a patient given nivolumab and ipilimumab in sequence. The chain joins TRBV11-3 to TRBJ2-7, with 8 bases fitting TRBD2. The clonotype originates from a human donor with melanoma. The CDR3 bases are TGTGCCAGCAGCATTTCACGGGGGGGCCACGAGCAGTACTTC. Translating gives CASSISRGGHEQYF.